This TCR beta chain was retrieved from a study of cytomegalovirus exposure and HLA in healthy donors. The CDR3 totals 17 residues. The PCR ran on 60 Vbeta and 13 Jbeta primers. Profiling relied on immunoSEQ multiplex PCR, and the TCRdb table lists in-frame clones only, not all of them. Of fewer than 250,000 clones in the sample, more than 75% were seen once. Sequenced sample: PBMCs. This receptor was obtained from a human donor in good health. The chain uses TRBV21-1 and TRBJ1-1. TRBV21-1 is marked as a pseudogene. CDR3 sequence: CASSNQGHGRRDTEAFF. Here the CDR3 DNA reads TGTGCCAGCAGCAATCAGGGCCACGGCCGGAGGGACACTGAAGCTTTCTTT.